Listed here is a single T cell receptor beta chain. A single count supports this clone. Its antigen is unknown. The record has no base qualities; no much larger clone is one base away. Healthy HIV-negative adults with no recently reported acute infections or vaccinations were included as donors. Every donor was a Caucasian adult living in Nashville, Tennessee, USA. Magnetic negative selection was used to enrich CD4+ T cells, after which naive cells were positively selected on CD45RA and the negative fraction became the memory subset. Blood was collected by leukapheresis, and PBMCs were isolated by Ficoll-Histopaque density gradient centrifugation and then cryopreserved in liquid nitrogen vapor phase. Analytical flow cytometry was used to check the purity and quantity of each magnetically sorted T cell population. Genomic DNA was isolated from each sorted fraction and quantified by UV absorbance on a Nanodrop 2000c.

The source of the sample is a study of shared clonotypes between healthy human individuals (dated by TCRdb to about 2020). At the level of the whole study: A few men and a couple of women, aged 18 to 49 years, made up the cohort. For each donor, three plates each were used for CD4 naive and CD4 memory, two plates were used for CD8 naive, and one plate was used for CD8 memory. The study deeply sequenced blood TCR repertoires of about 5 healthy adults to estimate repertoire size and the extent of clonotype sharing between individuals. To increase sequencing depth and limit assay-specific biases, different laboratories used diverse techniques to prepare libraries and sequence TCR repertoires. Per donor, leukapheresis produced somewhere between about 0.94 and 9 billion PBMCs.

Study-wide conclusions, independent of this receptor: Pairwise subsampling indicated that sequencing depth was expected to affect the degree of clonotype sharing among donors. Compared with non-shared clonotypes, the clonotypes found in all four sorted-subset donors had higher generation probabilities. The genetic and exposure-history diversity represented was limited by the small number of donors. Larger estimated clonotype richness was generally found for naive subsets than for memory subsets. Sampling was restricted to blood, and TCR repertoires in tissues likely differ from the TCR repertoires found in blood. Roughly 5% of naive CD4, 3.5% of naive CD8, about 2.5% of memory CD4, and around 0.42% of memory CD8 clonotypes were shared across a few donors. Even with the large sequencing depth, rarefaction of the sorted-subset datasets indicated that sequencing was incomplete.

Using the deep immunoSEQ assay, multiplex PCR amplified TCR CDR3 regions from genomic DNA. Genomic DNA extracted from each cell subset was distributed evenly over all wells of several immunoSEQ 96-well plates, and each plate served as one replicate. Each replicate PCR for sorted subsets received about 200 ng genomic DNA, equal to tens of thousands of T cell genomes. The purified libraries were quantified using a Qubit 3.0 fluorometer, sized with a Bioanalyzer 2100, and then quantified again using the KAPA Library Quantification kit. Every immunoSEQ 96-well plate was sequenced on a separate single-read 150-cycle Illumina NextSeq 550 flow cell. In the paper's pipeline: The immunoSEQ output contained only junctional sequences without quality scores, so filtering could not match that applied to full-length reads. To assign V/J genes and CDR3, sequences were annotated using PyIR, a Python wrapper for IgBLAST v1.9, with IMGT germline references. Any read was removed if the V/J assignment was weak (E-value above 1e-6), the CDR3 was missing, or the read contained stop codons, out-of-frame junctions, or ambiguous translated residues. V3J clonotypes were defined as sequences sharing an identical inferred V gene, J gene, and CDR3 amino acid sequence. The percentage overlap between two repertoires was calculated by dividing the number of shared unique clonotypes by the size of the smaller repertoire. RTK rarefaction, the Chao1 estimator, and Recon v2.1 estimates of unobserved clonotypes were used to assess repertoire richness. For all TCRbeta clonotypes obtained by the gDNA method from several donors, generation probabilities were computed with OLGA. What TCRdb holds here is the immuneACCESS table cut down to in-frame rearrangements. Part of the clones is not present; checked against another copy, under half of the missing clones reflect an unresolved V gene, and the others are unexplained. That table furnishes V, J and clone size, whereas the DNA furnished D and trimming. The sample data list 850,000 to 1,200,000 clones, and under 80% of these were observed just once. Together, the top ten hold nearly 1.5% of the sample.

V and J lose 5 bases and 9 bases, and a span of 11 bases separates them. The CDR3, from cysteine to phenylalanine, totals 11 residues. The DNA shown is the 33-base CDR3, in frame from base 1. CDR1 and CDR2 are read off the germline V gene as MNHNS and SASEGT. Rearrangement joined TRBV6-1 to TRBJ2-7; TRBD2 is a weak D gene call, 6 bases matching. The receptor was derived from a man aged 18 to 29 in good health. Sequenced sample: memory CD4+ T cells sorted from blood. What the cell subset or site label conveys for this sample: CD45RA-negative fraction. The CDR3 region reads CASSRGDGQYF. At the DNA level, the sequence is TGTGCCAGCAGTCGCGGGGATGGGCAGTACTTC.